Below are 15 T cell receptor beta chains sequenced from a single sample in a study of blood T cell repertoires in COVID-19. The method was immunoSEQ multiplex PCR; TCRdb's version includes in-frame clones alone and lacks a portion of them. The sample consists of 380,000 or so clones, more than 75% of them appearing once. The specimen sequenced was PBMCs or T cells enriched from blood (not recorded which). All receptors derive from a woman in her thirties with acute COVID-19.

This clone has just a few counts. The V gene is TRBV24-1, the J gene TRBJ2-7; 9 bases line up with TRBD1. Germline CDR1 is KGHDR and CDR2 is SFDVKD. The CDR3 runs 15 residues. Trimming cost V 4 bases and J 5 bases; bases outside gene matches: 8. In nucleotides, the CDR3 is TGTGCCACCAGTGAGTCCGGGACAGGGACCCACGAGCAGTACTTC. It codes for CATSESGTGTHEQYF.

CDR3 protein: CASSEGGSYEQFF. The CDR3 DNA reads as TGCGCCAGCAGTGAGGGGGGCTCCTATGAGCAGTTCTTC. The V gene is TRBV10-1, the J gene TRBJ2-1; maybe TRBD1 (6 bases). V dropped 2 bases and J dropped 8 bases, with 10 bases sitting between them. The CDR3 covers 13 residues. The germline gives CDR1 WNHNN, CDR2 SYGVQD (reference sequence).

The V gene is TRBV19, the J gene TRBJ1-2; 9 bases agree with TRBD1. In germline, CDR1 is LNHDA, CDR2 SQIVND (reference sequence). Losses at the gene ends were 7 bases for V and 0 bases for J; bases not matched to a gene: 12. The CDR3 has 17 residues. CDR3 region: CASTLNQDRGPNYGYTF. The CDR3 DNA sequence: TGTGCCAGTACCCTAAACCAGGACAGGGGTCCTAACTATGGCTACACCTTC.

The chain uses TRBV7-7 and TRBJ2-7, with 8 bases fitting TRBD1. This CDR3 has 20 amino acids. J gave up 0 bases and V 1 base, and 17 bases lay outside the gene matches. Per the germline V gene, CDR1 is SSHAT and CDR2 is FNYEAQ (reference sequence). CDR3 in amino acids: CASSLVPFVPGQVLSYEQYF. DNA for the CDR3: TGTGCCAGCAGCTTAGTCCCTTTTGTGCCGGGACAGGTCCTCTCCTACGAGCAGTACTTC.

The chain couples TRBV12-5 to TRBJ2-7; D might be TRBD2 (6 bases). Germline-derived CDR1 and CDR2 are LGHNT and FRNRAP. This CDR3 is built from 13 residues. V lost 7 bases and J lost 2, with 12 bases in between. The CDR3 protein is CASALGGPYEQYF. Written as DNA, the CDR3 is TGTGCTAGTGCCCTCGGGGGACCCTACGAGCAGTACTTC.

The genes are TRBV18 and TRBJ2-3; the D gene is possibly TRBD2 (6 bases). This CDR3 region has 15 residues. Germline V lookup: CDR1 KGHSH, CDR2 LQKENI. The V end lost 2 bases, the J end lost 4 bases, and 13 bases lay between the germline ends. CDR3 in amino acids: CASSPGGDRADTQYF. The CDR3 coding sequence is TGTGCCAGCTCACCAGGAGGGGACCGGGCAGATACGCAGTATTTT.

The sample holds a few counts of this clone. The genes are TRBV18 and TRBJ2-1; TRBD2 matches 13 bases. J lost 5 bases, V lost 3 bases, and 10 bases had no gene match. This CDR3 has 18 residues. Per germline, CDR1 KGHSH and CDR2 LQKENI. The CDR3 nucleotides are TGTGCCAGCTCACCGTTAAGACTAGCGGGGGGACCAGACAATGAGCAGTTCTTC. Amino acids: CASSPLRLAGGPDNEQFF.

V gene TRBV15 combines with J gene TRBJ2-7, with unresolved D. The CDR3 is 13 amino acids. Trimming shortened V by 0 bases and J by 2 bases, and 5 bases separated the two germline ends. In germline, CDR1 is LNHNV, CDR2 YYDKDF (reference sequence). CDR3 amino acids: CATSRESAYEQYF. The CDR3, as DNA: TGTGCCACCAGCAGAGAGTCCGCCTACGAGCAGTACTTC.

The chain recombines TRBV18 with TRBJ1-4; D perhaps matches TRBD1 (6 bases). V gave up 2 bases and J gave up 1 base, with 8 bases separating them. Germline assignment: CDR1 KGHSH and CDR2 LQKENI. This CDR3 has 15 residues. DNA of the CDR3: TGTGCCAGCTCACCAACAGGGTTAACTAATGAAAAACTGTTTTTT. Its protein is CASSPTGLTNEKLFF.

The gene calls are TRBV7-9 and TRBJ1-2; TRBD1 aligns across 9 bases. This CDR3 is 15 amino acids long. V lost 5 bases, J lost 6 bases, and 10 bases stayed unmatched. Germline V lookup: CDR1 SEHNR, CDR2 FQNEAQ (reference sequence). The CDR3 DNA sequence: TGTGCCAGCAGCCCAGGGGACAGGGTGAAGGATGGCTACACCTTC. Translated: CASSPGDRVKDGYTF.

The chain has TRBV7-2 and TRBJ1-1, with D possibly being TRBD1 (6 bases). This CDR3 is 13 amino acids long. V gave up 3 bases and J gave up 7 bases, with 12 bases separating them. CDR1 is SGHTA, CDR2 FQGNSA, per germline. The CDR3 spells CASSFRGSVEAFF. The CDR3 region has the DNA TGTGCCAGCAGCTTTAGGGGGAGTGTTGAAGCTTTCTTT.

The J gene is TRBJ1-1, the V gene TRBV21-1; TRBD1 reflects the table's D call only, with no check against the DNA. TRBV21-1 is an annotated pseudogene. The CDR3 is 14 amino acids. The CDR3 DNA reads as TGTGCCAGCAGCAAGGGGCAGGGTCTTACTGAAGCTTTCTTT. Protein sequence: CASSKGQGLTEAFF.

With respect to this clone: This sample includes further DNA sequences coding for the same CDR3. The rearrangement links TRBV19 to TRBJ1-1, with 8 bases identical to TRBD1. The CDR3 has 13 residues. Germline-derived CDR1 and CDR2 are LNHDA and SQIVND (reference sequence). V lost 6 bases to trimming and J lost 1 base; unmatched junction nucleotides: 1. CDR3: CASSGQGNTEAFF. The CDR3 nucleotides read TGTGCCAGTAGCGGACAGGGGAACACTGAAGCTTTCTTT.

V and J are TRBV5-1 and TRBJ1-2; D not resolved. Per germline, CDR1 SGHRS and CDR2 YFSETQ. CDR3 length equals 15 residues. The ends were cut back, 4 bases at V and 2 bases at J, with 15 bases in the middle. The CDR3 reads CASSPSGSGNYGYTF. CDR3 sequence (DNA): TGCGCCAGCAGCCCGTCGGGGAGCGGGAACTATGGCTACACCTTC.

The rearrangement links TRBV27 to TRBJ2-7; 8 bases match TRBD1. J lost 0 bases, V lost 5 bases, and 6 bases had no gene match. Germline V gene lookup returns CDR1 MNHEY and CDR2 SMNVEV (reference sequence). The CDR3 contains 15 residues. The DNA of the CDR3 is TGTGCCAGCAGTCTTAGGACAGGGAACTCCTACGAGCAGTACTTC. Amino acids: CASSLRTGNSYEQYF.